This TCR beta chain was recorded in a study of T cells in Graves' hyperthyroidism and ophthalmopathy (dated by TCRdb to the late 2010s). Regarding the complete study: Peripheral blood samples were taken at the time of initial diagnosis, prior to any treatment. To identify distinguishing TCR V-J signatures, a discovery cohort of around 100 patients was used, comprising 43 with Graves' ophthalmopathy and around 60 with stable Graves' hyperthyroidism. Prospective prediction of ophthalmopathy was tested in an independent validation cohort of fewer than 20 hyperthyroidism patients and around 16 patients who later progressed to ophthalmopathy. For training and testing, the 100 or so patients in the discovery cohort were randomly divided in a 7:3 ratio. Thyroid tissue and blood T-cell repertoires from several Graves' hyperthyroidism patients were also compared in the study. After sampling, hyperthyroidism patients received methimazole starting at 30 mg daily, and ophthalmopathy patients received high-dose intravenous methylprednisolone. According to the paper, TCR Vbeta CDR3 sequencing was carried out on 135 peripheral blood samples, which came from approximately 41 ophthalmopathy, about 75 hyperthyroidism and 17 progressor patients. The research as a whole found: A model built on a 13 V-J signature distinguished ophthalmopathy from stable hyperthyroidism, reaching 85% to 90% sensitivity and under 84% specificity in cross-validation and 80%/75% in testing. Sample size was not statistically predetermined, and blinding of investigators to group allocation was not performed. Blood samples also contained most of the expanded thyroid clonotypes (frequency above 0.001), which suggests that blood repertoires may reflect thyroid immune responses. In validation, the model predicted progression to ophthalmopathy with about 71% sensitivity and roughly 72% specificity, a median of about six months before onset.

This clonotype has only a few counts. The antigen it binds to is not known. One base away there is no much larger clone; base qualities are not given. As encoded in the germline V gene, CDR1 is SGDLS while CDR2 is YYNGEE. Counted from cysteine to phenylalanine, this CDR3 has 15 amino acids. CDR3 DNA is the only sequence kept; it has 45 bases, read in frame from the first base. The V end gives up 3 bases and the J end 3 bases, leaving 6 bases in the junction not matched to a gene. Hyperthyroidism patients were aged 18 to 65 years and newly diagnosed, with disease duration of less than 2 months. Exclusion was applied to patients with uncontrolled infections, other autoimmune diseases, pregnancy or lactation. Diagnoses were based on clinical symptoms, serum thyroxine and TRAb, thyroid ultrasound and orbital computed tomography. For progressor patients, blood was drawn at the first diagnosis of hyperthyroidism, before any ophthalmopathy symptoms had appeared. Ficoll-Paque density gradient centrifugation was used to isolate PBMCs from 9.5 to 10 ml of fresh peripheral blood. Progressor patients were defined as those initially diagnosed with Graves' hyperthyroidism in whom ophthalmopathy developed during follow-up. Trizol reagent was used to extract total RNA, and RNA quality was then checked on an Agilent 2100 Bioanalyzer.

The TCR beta CDR3 regions were amplified from the RNA transcripts. The first round of RT-PCR for the TCR CDR3 was performed with the HTBI primer set and the Qiagen OneStep RT-PCR kit. A second multiplex PCR round built the libraries, followed by size selection and purification. Sequencing of the libraries was done on an Illumina HiSeq2000 using paired-end 100 bp reads. The original methods were these. SOAPnuke was used to process the raw data, removing reads that contained adapters or uncalled bases, had a mean Phred below 15, or lacked an exact match to the constant primer or identifier. High-quality paired reads were merged using COPE v1.2.5, and each unique nucleotide sequence was defined as a clonotype. MiTCR v1.1 was used to align the clonotypes against IMGT TRBV, TRBD and TRBJ reference segments. Only V-J combinations with frequency above 0.0001, covering 99% to 99.2% of repertoires, were analysed. A TCS score was defined as the ratio of F50 (clonal expansion) to E x V (chaos), with BLOSUM62-based TCRdist applied between CDR3 peptides within each V-J. Welch's t-statistics and random forest reduced around 550 V-J features to about 12, which were used in a naive Bayes classifier (R e1071). Using fastp at Q25 and MiXCR, TCRdb reprocessed the public reads and kept productive beta chains. Identical CDR3 protein sequences are pooled into one entry, listed with their most common genes and DNA. These V and J calls are TCRdb output, not the study's own analysis. The sample records some 600,000 distinct CDR3 sequences, about 15% of which are singletons. The ten largest account for around 5.4% of the sample.

Sample: blood. Recombination connected TRBV9 to TRBJ1-1; 9 central nucleotides agree with TRBD1. The sequence came from a woman aged 30 to 39 with Graves' hyperthyroidism that later progressed to Graves' ophthalmopathy. The DNA is TGTGCCAGCAGCGGATCCGGGACAGGGTACACTGAAGCTTTCTTT. This is translated as CASSGSGTGYTEAFF.